The 16 T cell receptor beta chains below were found in one sample sequenced in a study of T-cell reconstitution after alpha-beta-depleted transplantation in children. Unique molecular identifiers were incorporated when the TCRbeta library was constructed. Each CDR3 protein is one row after TCRdb ran MiXCR on the PCR reads. This sample has fewer than 750,000 distinct CDR3 sequences; 20% to 30% occur once, and the top ten carry less than 40%. This sample comprised PBMCs, obtained before TCRalphabeta/CD19-depleted stem cell transplant. Receptors originate from a boy in the first two years of life with Wiskott-Aldrich syndrome, due to receive a stem cell transplant.

J is TRBJ2-5 and V is TRBV29-1; 10 bases fit TRBD1. The length of the CDR3 is 13 residues. In germline, CDR1 is SQVTM, CDR2 ANQGSEA. The V gene end was trimmed by 6 bases and the J gene end by 4 bases; junction bases not matched to a gene: 5. The CDR3 bases are TGCAGCGTCGCCCGGACAGGGGGAGAGACCCAGTACTTC. The encoded protein is CSVARTGGETQYF.

This sequence joins TRBV11-2 and TRBJ2-3; 12 bases agree with TRBD2. J lost 7 bases, V lost 5 bases, and 7 bases had no gene match. CDR3 size: 15 residues. Germline-derived CDR1 and CDR2 are SGHAT and FQNNGV. The DNA for the CDR3 is TGTGCCAGCAGCGCCCGACTAGCGGGAGCAAATACGCAGTATTTT. It is translated as CASSARLAGANTQYF.

This clonotype was recorded many times. The CDR3 here is CASSLGLAGPGELFF. The CDR3 DNA reads TGTGCCAGCAGCTTGGGACTAGCGGGACCCGGGGAGCTGTTTTTT. The genes are TRBV7-6 and TRBJ2-2, with 13 bases identical to TRBD2. Per the germline V gene, CDR1 is SGHVS and CDR2 is FNYEAQ. The CDR3 loop spans 15 amino acids. V lost 3 bases and J lost 6; bases outside the gene matches: 1. Drawing the rest from reference TRBV7-6 and TRBJ2-2, the complete variable domain is GAGVSQSPRYKVTKRGQDVALRCDPISGHVSLYWYRQALGQGPEFLTYFNYEAQQDKSGLPNDRFSAERPEGSISTLTIQRTEQRDSAMYRCASSLGLAGPGELFFGEGSRLTVL.

Only a few counts were recorded for this clonotype. V and J are TRBV20-1 and TRBJ2-7; D is uncertain. The V end lost 0 bases, the J end lost 0 bases, and 9 bases lay between the germline ends. Germline CDR1 DFQATT, CDR2 SNEGSKA (reference sequence). The CDR3 contains 14 residues. CDR3 DNA: TGCAGTGCTAGAGAGGCGAGAAGCTCCTACGAGCAGTACTTC. Translated: CSAREARSSYEQYF.

The chain has TRBV10-3 and TRBJ2-1; TRBD2 agrees at 11 bases. The CDR3 totals 15 residues. Germline CDR1 and CDR2: ENHRY and SYGVKD. The V segment lost 6 bases and the J segment 5 bases; nucleotides outside the gene matches: 6. The CDR3 sequence is CAIRVAGGPHNEQFF. The CDR3 DNA reads TGTGCCATCAGGGTAGCGGGAGGGCCACACAATGAGCAGTTCTTC.

As regards this clonotype: The junction and the germline gene differ at one end; a read error may be behind it. The chain carries TRBV7-8 and TRBJ2-7, with D unclear. Per germline, CDR1 SGHVS and CDR2 FQNEAQ. The CDR3 spans 17 residues. The CDR3 protein is CATSLGLPDLRLYEQYF. The CDR3 DNA follows: TGTGCCACCAGCTTAGGTCTACCCGATCTCCGGCTCTACGAGCAGTACTTC.

The chain joins TRBV5-1 to TRBJ1-1; 7 positions match TRBD1. Trimming at V came to 0 bases and at J to 4 bases, leaving 3 bases not matched to a gene. CDR1 SGHRS and CDR2 YFSETQ come from the germline V gene. CDR3 size: 14 residues. The CDR3 spells CASSLETGPTEAFF. In nucleotides, the CDR3 is TGCGCCAGCAGCTTGGAGACAGGGCCCACTGAAGCTTTCTTT.

In DNA, the CDR3 is TGTGCCAGCAGCCCGTGGGACACTGAAGCTTTCTTT. This encodes CASSPWDTEAFF. The chain links TRBV11-2 to TRBJ1-1; no firm D call. The length of the CDR3 is 12 residues. Germline CDR1 and CDR2: SGHAT and FQNNGV. V shed 5 bases and J shed 3 bases, with 7 bases lying between them. The full variable domain, in which reference TRBV11-2 and TRBJ1-1 provide the parts outside the CDR3, is EAGVAQSPRYKIIEKRQSVAFWCNPISGHATLYWYQQILGQGPKLLIQFQNNGVVDDSQLPKDRFSAERLKGVDSTLKIQPAKLEDSAVYLCASSPWDTEAFFGQGTRLTVV.

The table lists this clonotype with a few counts. V is TRBV9 and J is TRBJ2-3; 10 bases line up with TRBD2. The CDR3 length is 16 residues. The trim removed 3 bases at V and 3 bases at J, leaving 7 bases unmatched. Germline V CDR1 and CDR2: SGDLS, YYNGEE. The CDR3 bases are TGTGCCAGCAGCGCACCTACTAGCGGGGATACAGATACGCAGTATTTT. Translated: CASSAPTSGDTDTQYF.

This clonotype came up a few times. The rearrangement links TRBV5-5 to TRBJ2-5, with D possibly being TRBD1 (5 bases). The V end was cut by 5 bases, the J end by 1 base, with 18 bases between. The CDR3 is made up of 16 amino acids. Looked up from germline, CDR1 is SGHKS and CDR2 is YYEKEE (reference sequence). Written as DNA, the CDR3 is TGTGCCAGCAGACCCTTGAGGAAGGGGCGCCAAGAGACCCAGTACTTC. Translation gives CASRPLRKGRQETQYF.

V and J are TRBV7-9 and TRBJ2-6; 7 bases are shared with TRBD1. This CDR3 spans 17 amino acids. In germline, CDR1 is SEHNR, CDR2 FQNEAQ (reference sequence). The ends lost 1 base at V and 0 bases at J; junction bases unmatched: 3. DNA of the CDR3: TGTGCCAGCAGCTTAGGACAGGGCTACTCTGGGGCCAACGTCCTGACTTTC. The encoded protein is CASSLGQGYSGANVLTF.

This clonotype was detected a few times. The chain has TRBV12-3 or TRBV12-4 and TRBJ2-3; D perhaps matches TRBD2 (5 bases). The CDR3 extends over 15 amino acids. Trimming pared 4 bases from V and 5 bases from J, leaving 16 bases between. CDR3 sequence reads: CASSSLRLRVDTQYF. In nucleotides, the CDR3 is TGTGCCAGCAGTTCCCTTAGACTACGGGTAGATACGCAGTATTTT.

The chain joins TRBV20-1 to TRBJ1-3, with 9 nucleotides matching TRBD1. The V gene end was trimmed by 5 bases and the J gene end by 2 bases; junction bases not matched to a gene: 4. CDR1 and CDR2 (germline): DFQATT, SNEGSKA (reference sequence). This CDR3 has 14 amino acids. Here the CDR3 DNA reads TGCAGTGCTGATACAGGGGGCACTGGAAACACCATATATTTT. Encoded protein: CSADTGGTGNTIYF.

The V and J genes are TRBV14 and TRBJ2-2; D gene unclear. Germline V CDR1 and CDR2: SGHDN, FVKESK. V dropped 1 base and J dropped 5 bases, with 5 bases sitting between them. CDR3 size: 13 residues. The CDR3, as DNA: TGTGCCAGCAGCCAAGGAGTGACCGGGGAGCTGTTTTTT. Amino acid sequence: CASSQGVTGELFF.

V usage is TRBV11-2 and J usage is TRBJ2-7; perhaps TRBD2 as D (5 bases). The CDR3 is 13 amino acids. CDR1 is SGHAT and CDR2 is FQNNGV in the germline V gene. V was cut by 5 bases and J by 0 bases, with 8 bases left in between. Here the CDR3 DNA reads TGTGCCAGCAGCGCCCGGGACTCCTACGAGCAGTACTTC. It is translated as CASSARDSYEQYF. Full variable domain (remainder filled in from reference TRBV11-2 and TRBJ2-7): EAGVAQSPRYKIIEKRQSVAFWCNPISGHATLYWYQQILGQGPKLLIQFQNNGVVDDSQLPKDRFSAERLKGVDSTLKIQPAKLEDSAVYLCASSARDSYEQYFGPGTRLTVT.

This clonotype was seen more than once but under ten times. Sequence at one end of the junction differs from germline and may be a read error. The chain combines TRBV10-3 with TRBJ2-5, with TRBD2 matching over 10 bases. CDR1 ENHRY and CDR2 SYGVKD come from the germline V gene. The CDR3 spans 15 residues. The CDR3 loop reads CATSRLTSGQETQYF. CDR3 in DNA: TGTGCCACCAGTAGATTGACTAGCGGGCAAGAGACCCAGTACTTC.